Below are 21 T cell receptor beta chains sequenced from a single sample in a study of blood T cell repertoires in COVID-19. Sequenced by immunoSEQ multiplex PCR; TCRdb stores in-frame clones only, minus some. There are roughly 200,000 clones in the sample; around 85% occur only once, and around 20% lies in the top ten. The sequencing sample was made of PBMCs or T cells enriched from blood (not recorded which). The receptors originated from a man in his forties who had recovered from COVID-19.

The J gene is TRBJ1-5, the V gene TRBV23-1; D might be TRBD1 (5 bases). TRBV23-1 is an ORF, and what it does is uncertain. CDR3 length: 13 amino acids. The ends were cut back, 11 bases at V and 2 bases at J, with 13 bases in the middle. DNA for the CDR3: TGCGCCCCCCGGGGGGATGGCAATCAGCCCCAGCATTTT. Translating it yields CAPRGDGNQPQHF.

The CDR3 is CACYWDSTYEQYF. The CDR3 DNA reads TGTGCCTGCTATTGGGACAGCACCTACGAGCAGTACTTC. The rearrangement links TRBV30 to TRBJ2-7; 7 bases align to TRBD1. CDR3 length: 13 amino acids. V lost 6 bases, J lost 2 bases, and 7 bases stayed unmatched. Germline V lookup: CDR1 GTSNPN, CDR2 SVGIG (reference sequence).

V is TRBV20-1 and J is TRBJ2-5; maybe TRBD1 (6 bases). Trimming took off 3 bases at V and 6 bases at J, with 17 bases between the two ends. The CDR3 runs to 14 residues. CDR1 and CDR2 from the germline V gene are DFQATT and SNEGSKA (reference sequence). CDR3 coding DNA: TGCAGTGCTAGTCCCCCCAGGGGAGACCAGACCCAGTACTTC. It translates to CSASPPRGDQTQYF.

The chain recombines TRBV6-5 with TRBJ2-1, with TRBD2 matching over 10 bases. V lost 6 bases and J lost 1; bases outside the gene matches: 3. CDR1 MNHEY and CDR2 SVGAGI come from the germline V gene. CDR3 length: 15 residues. The CDR3 bases are TGTGCCAGCAGGAGACTAGCGGGTTCCTACAATGAGCAGTTCTTC. It specifies CASRRLAGSYNEQFF.

The rearrangement joins TRBV7-9 to TRBJ2-7, with TRBD1 matching over 9 bases. V lost 1 base to trimming and J lost 4 bases; unmatched junction nucleotides: 5. Germline CDR1 SEHNR, CDR2 FQNEAQ (reference sequence). The CDR3 has 15 amino acids. CDR3 residues: CASSLEGTGSYEQYF. The CDR3 bases are TGTGCCAGCAGCTTAGAGGGGACAGGGTCTTACGAGCAGTACTTC.

The rearrangement joins TRBV29-1 to TRBJ1-1; maybe TRBD1 (5 bases). The CDR3 spans 12 residues. V was clipped by 1 base and J by 9 bases, with 12 bases between them. CDR1 and CDR2 from the germline V gene are SQVTM and ANQGSEA. CDR3 residues: CSVEGGTRKAFF. The CDR3 coding sequence is TGCAGCGTTGAAGGGGGGACTCGCAAAGCTTTCTTT.

The chain employs TRBV18 and TRBJ2-1; 9 nucleotides match TRBD2. This CDR3 has 15 amino acids. V lost 8 bases, J lost 4 bases, and 9 bases stayed unmatched. Germline V gene data show CDR1 as KGHSH and CDR2 as LQKENI. CDR3 nucleotides: TGTGCCAGCGTCGCGAGCGGGAGGCTTTACAATGAGCAGTTCTTC. Protein product: CASVASGRLYNEQFF.

This clone was seen just once. V gene TRBV6-5 combines with J gene TRBJ2-7, with D maybe TRBD1 (6 bases). CDR1 and CDR2 from the germline V gene are MNHEY and SVGAGI. V lost 1 base to trimming and J lost 3 bases, with 7 bases between them. The CDR3 extends over 13 amino acids. For the CDR3, the DNA is TGTGCCAGCAGTTACTTACAGGGCTACGAGCAGTACTTC. Translating gives CASSYLQGYEQYF.

The chain combines TRBV30 with TRBJ1-2, with D uncertain. The CDR3 runs to 17 residues. CDR1 GTSNPN and CDR2 SVGIG come from the germline V gene (reference sequence). Trimming cost V 3 bases and J 7 bases, with 27 bases left between them. The DNA of the CDR3 is TGTGCCTGGAGCCAATCACTGCTAGGGAGTCTGGCTCTTGGCTACACCTTC. This gives the protein CAWSQSLLGSLALGYTF.

This rearrangement joins TRBV13 to TRBJ2-7; D unclear. The CDR3 length is 12 residues. Trimming shortened V by 4 bases and J by 0 bases, and 4 bases separated the two germline ends. Germline V gene sequence: CDR1 PRHDT, CDR2 FYEKMQ (reference sequence). The CDR3 here is CASSSSSYEQYF. DNA of the CDR3: TGTGCCAGCAGCTCGAGCTCCTACGAGCAGTACTTC. Full variable domain (outside the CDR3, taken from reference TRBV13 and TRBJ2-7): AAGVIQSPRHLIKEKRETATLKCYPIPRHDTVYWYQQGPGQDPQFLISFYEKMQSDKGSIPDRFSAQQFSDYHSELNMSSLELGDSALYFCASSSSSYEQYFGPGTRLTVT.

This chain uses TRBV2 with TRBJ2-1; 10 bases line up with TRBD2. The CDR3 runs to 15 residues. J was trimmed by 4 bases and V by 6 bases; bases with no gene match: 6. From germline, CDR1 is SNHLY and CDR2 FYNNEI. In DNA form, the CDR3 reads TGTGCCAGCAGCCAACTAGCGGGGAATTACAATGAGCAGTTCTTC. The encoded protein is CASSQLAGNYNEQFF.

J is TRBJ2-7 and V is TRBV24-1, with D possibly matching TRBD2 (5 bases). Deletions cut 3 bases from V and 6 bases from J, with 8 bases between. This CDR3 has 12 residues. Germline V lookup: CDR1 KGHDR, CDR2 SFDVKD. In nucleotides, the CDR3 is TGTGCCACCAGTGATGAGGGTTTCGAGCAGTACTTC. As protein: CATSDEGFEQYF.

The rearrangement links TRBV9 to TRBJ2-6, with D possibly being TRBD1 (5 bases). The CDR3 totals 14 residues. Trimming removed 4 bases from V and 3 bases from J, with 8 bases in between. Per germline, CDR1 SGDLS and CDR2 YYNGEE. The CDR3 sequence: CASSLTGGANVLTF. CDR3 DNA sequence: TGTGCCAGCAGCCTCACAGGTGGGGCCAACGTCCTGACTTTC.

The chain employs TRBV27 and TRBJ1-1; D unresolved. The CDR3 contains 13 residues. With 0 bases removed from V and 1 base from J, the gap between germline ends came to 3 bases. CDR1 MNHEY and CDR2 SMNVEV come from the germline V gene (reference sequence). CDR3 region: CASSLSRNTEAFF. Here the CDR3 DNA reads TGTGCCAGCAGTTTATCGCGGAACACTGAAGCTTTCTTT.

As for this clone: This CDR3 is also generated by other DNA sequences in the sample. V gene TRBV18 combines with J gene TRBJ2-7; D might be TRBD2 (5 bases). The CDR3 spans 13 residues. CDR1 KGHSH and CDR2 LQKENI come from the germline V gene. V gave up 6 bases and J gave up 0 bases, with 9 bases separating them. The CDR3 DNA reads TGTGCCAGCTCGTCCAGCGGCTCCTACGAGCAGTACTTC. As protein: CASSSSGSYEQYF.

The rearrangement joins TRBV2 to TRBJ2-7; 9 bases are shared with TRBD2. This CDR3 has 17 residues. Germline V gene lookup returns CDR1 SNHLY and CDR2 FYNNEI. V shed 6 bases, J shed 3 bases, and the junction held 15 bases outside the gene matches. The CDR3 loop is CASRPGLAFHGGYEQYF. CDR3 bases: TGTGCCAGCAGGCCGGGACTAGCTTTTCATGGGGGCTACGAGCAGTACTTC.

The rearrangement uses TRBV7-2 and TRBJ1-2; a weak D match, TRBD1 (6 bases). Germline V gene lookup returns CDR1 SGHTA and CDR2 FQGNSA. The CDR3 has 16 amino acids. Trimming took 3 bases from V and 4 from J, leaving 18 bases between them. CDR3 amino acids: CASSFWDTSLRYGYTF. DNA of the CDR3: TGTGCCAGCAGCTTTTGGGACACATCTCTACGCTATGGCTACACCTTC.

The V and J genes are TRBV29-1 and TRBJ2-7; 9 nucleotides align to TRBD2. CDR3 length: 14 residues. Germline V gene lookup returns CDR1 SQVTM and CDR2 ANQGSEA. V shed 5 bases and J 4 bases; nucleotides not matched to a gene: 9. CDR3 DNA sequence: TGCAGCGTTTCCCAGGGCGGGAGGGAATACGAGCAGTACTTC. Translation gives CSVSQGGREYEQYF.

V and J are TRBV27 and TRBJ1-1; 7 nucleotides line up with TRBD1. After removal of 5 bases from V and 1 base from J, the junction contained 4 bases not matched to a gene. Germline V gene lookup returns CDR1 MNHEY and CDR2 SMNVEV (reference sequence). The CDR3 spans 14 residues. As DNA, the CDR3 is TGTGCCAGCAGTCCTGGACAGGCGAACACTGAAGCTTTCTTT. Protein sequence: CASSPGQANTEAFF.

This chain uses TRBV10-1 with TRBJ2-1, with D perhaps matching TRBD2 (6 bases). This CDR3 has 14 residues. V was shortened by 2 bases and J by 7 bases, with 12 bases between the two germline ends. CDR1 is WNHNN and CDR2 is SYGVQD in the germline V gene (reference sequence). The CDR3 region has the DNA TGCGCCAGCAGTGAGGGAGGGCCTGGGAATGAGCAGTTCTTC. This codes for CASSEGGPGNEQFF.

This rearrangement joins TRBV7-8 to TRBJ2-7; D possibly corresponds to TRBD1 (6 bases). CDR3 size: 12 residues. CDR1 is SGHVS and CDR2 is FQNEAQ in the germline V gene. With 7 bases removed from V and 3 bases from J, the gap between germline ends came to 10 bases. The CDR3 DNA reads TGTGCCAGCACCGTCAGGGGCTACGAGCAGTACTTC. It is translated as CASTVRGYEQYF.